This is a list of T cell receptor beta chains from one sample in a study of PD-1 blockade in classical Hodgkin lymphoma. TCRdb keeps only in-frame clones here, not all; method: immunoSEQ multiplex PCR. The sample records roughly 150,000 clones, 78% being singletons. The sequencing used peripheral blood mononuclear cells (PBMCs), collected before the second cycle of nivolumab. These TCRs come from a human donor with classical Hodgkin lymphoma. Both conserved end residues are part of each CDR3. The D gene is left open where the match is weak. Clone size appears in some rows only: once, few, many, or a class for an expanded clone.

clone_size j_call v_call d_call cdr3_nt cdr3_aa
few TRBJ2-2 TRBV5-6 - TGTGCCAGCACCACGGTGGATGTTCTGCCCGGGGAGCTGTTTTTT CASTTVDVLPGELFF
few TRBJ1-2 TRBV6-5 TRBD1 TGTGCCAGCACCCGGGACAGAGATTTTTATGGCTACACCTTC CASTRDRDFYGYTF
- TRBJ1-1 TRBV5-4 - TGTGCCAGCAGCAAAGCGAACACTGAAGCTTTCTTT CASSKANTEAFF
- TRBJ1-2 TRBV7-9 TRBD1 TGTGCCAGCAGCTCCCGGACAGGGGGTAATGGCTACACCTTC CASSSRTGGNGYTF
- TRBJ2-5 TRBV9 - TGTGCCAGCAGCGTAGGTTGGGGGCTTGGTCAAGAGACCCAGTACTTC CASSVGWGLGQETQYF
few TRBJ2-1 TRBV18 TRBD2 TGTGCCAGCTCGCTCAGCGGGGGGGTTTATAATGAGCAGTTCTTC CASSLSGGVYNEQFF
- TRBJ1-2 TRBV27 - TGTGCCAGCAGTTTATCTGGAGGCCAACTCTATGGCTACACCTTC CASSLSGGQLYGYTF
- TRBJ2-3 TRBV7-2 TRBD2 TGTGCCAGCAGCTTAGGGACTAGCGGGGGTTTTCAGTATTTT CASSLGTSGGFQYF
few TRBJ2-7 TRBV18 - TGTGCCAGCACGGGGCAAGGGATAAACGACGAGCAGTACTTC CASTGQGINDEQYF
- TRBJ2-7 TRBV5-1 - TGCGCCAGCAGCTTGGCAGCTCACTACGAGCAGTACTTC CASSLAAHYEQYF
- TRBJ2-4 TRBV4-3 - TGCGCCAGCAGCCAAGAGGCGCTGGGCGGTACCAGAAACATTCAGTACTTC CASSQEALGGTRNIQYF
- TRBJ2-5 TRBV7-7 - TGTGCTAGCAGCTTCAGGGGTAGGGAGACCCAGTACTTC CASSFRGRETQYF
- TRBJ2-2 TRBV10-2 - TGCGCCAGCTTGGGTCCAGGTGCCGGGGAGCTGTTTTTT CASLGPGAGELFF
- TRBJ2-3 TRBV5-4 TRBD2 TGTGCCAGCAGCTTGACTAGCGGGGGATCAGATACGCAGTATTTT CASSLTSGGSDTQYF
- TRBJ1-3 TRBV7-2 - TGTGCCAGCAGTTCAGGGTACGGAAACACCATATATTTT CASSSGYGNTIYF
- TRBJ2-7 TRBV18 - TGTGCCAGCTCATCTTGGACAAAAAGCTCCTACGAGCAGTACTTC CASSSWTKSSYEQYF
- TRBJ1-6 TRBV10-3 - TGTGCCATCAGCGGACAGACAAATTCACCCCTCCACTTT CAISGQTNSPLHF
- TRBJ2-5 TRBV7-7 TRBD1 TGTGCCAGCAGCTTTCTATCCGGGACAGGGGAAGAGACCCAGTACTTC CASSFLSGTGEETQYF
- TRBJ2-5 TRBV7-9 TRBD2 TGTGCCAGCAGCTTTCCCTCTGGGGGGGAAGAGACCCAGTACTTC CASSFPSGGEETQYF
- TRBJ2-2 TRBV10-3 - TGTGCCATCAATCATAATGGGGGCCGACAGGACACCGGGGAGCTGTTTTTT CAINHNGGRQDTGELFF
- TRBJ2-2 TRBV10-3 - TGTGCCATCAGTGAGGGGAACGGGGGCGGGGAGCTGTTTTTT CAISEGNGGGELFF
- TRBJ1-1 TRBV6-5 - TGTGCCAGCAGTACGCAACGGGGGACGGCAGCTTTCTTT CASSTQRGTAAFF
- TRBJ2-7 TRBV7-2 TRBD2 TGTGCCAGCAGCCGCCCGGGGGGGGGTAACTCCTACGAGCAGTACTTC CASSRPGGGNSYEQYF
- TRBJ1-1 TRBV7-3 - TGTGCCAGCAGCTCCGCGACAGAAAGGAACACTGAAGCTTTCTTT CASSSATERNTEAFF
medium-sized TRBJ1-5 TRBV5-1 - TGCGCCAGCAGCCCGGGGGGGGCGGATCAGCCCCAGCATTTT CASSPGGADQPQHF
- TRBJ1-1 TRBV20-1 - TGCAGTGCCCGGGGTAAACCCGAAGCTTTCTTT CSARGKPEAFF
- TRBJ2-5 TRBV6-5 TRBD2 TGTGCCAGCAGTTACTGGGCGGGGGGGCTGAAGACCCAGTACTTC CASSYWAGGLKTQYF
- TRBJ1-6 TRBV27 - TGTGCCAGCAGTTTTAGGGCCTTAGGTAATTCACCCCTCCACTTT CASSFRALGNSPLHF
- TRBJ1-5 TRBV5-6 - TGTGCCAGCAGCCATTCGGGGGCCCCGTATCAGCCCCAGCATTTT CASSHSGAPYQPQHF
- TRBJ1-2 TRBV11-1 - TGTGCCAGCAGCTTACAGGGAAACTATGGCTACACCTTC CASSLQGNYGYTF
- TRBJ2-7 TRBV28 - TGTGCCAGCACCCCGGGCCTCTCTGGCCCCTACGAGCAGTACTTC CASTPGLSGPYEQYF